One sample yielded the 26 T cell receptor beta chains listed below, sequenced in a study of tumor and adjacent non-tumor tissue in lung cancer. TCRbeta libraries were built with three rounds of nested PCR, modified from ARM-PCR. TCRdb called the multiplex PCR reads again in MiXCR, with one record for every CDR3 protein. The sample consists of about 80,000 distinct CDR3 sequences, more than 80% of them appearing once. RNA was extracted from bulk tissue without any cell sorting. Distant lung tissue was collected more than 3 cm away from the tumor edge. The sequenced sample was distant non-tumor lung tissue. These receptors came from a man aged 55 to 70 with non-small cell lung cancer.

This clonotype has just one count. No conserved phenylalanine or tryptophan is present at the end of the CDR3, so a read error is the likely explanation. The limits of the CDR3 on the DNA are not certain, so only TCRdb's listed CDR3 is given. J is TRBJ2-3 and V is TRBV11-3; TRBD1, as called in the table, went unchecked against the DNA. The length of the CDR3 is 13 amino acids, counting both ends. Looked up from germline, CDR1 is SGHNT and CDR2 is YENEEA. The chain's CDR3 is CTSGFQGADTLYL.

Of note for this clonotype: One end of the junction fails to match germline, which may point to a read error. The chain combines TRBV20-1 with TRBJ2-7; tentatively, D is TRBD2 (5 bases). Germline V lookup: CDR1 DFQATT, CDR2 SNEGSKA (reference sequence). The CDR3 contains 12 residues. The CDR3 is CNASADSYEQYF. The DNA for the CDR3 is TGCAATGCTAGTGCGGACTCCTACGAGCAGTACTTT.

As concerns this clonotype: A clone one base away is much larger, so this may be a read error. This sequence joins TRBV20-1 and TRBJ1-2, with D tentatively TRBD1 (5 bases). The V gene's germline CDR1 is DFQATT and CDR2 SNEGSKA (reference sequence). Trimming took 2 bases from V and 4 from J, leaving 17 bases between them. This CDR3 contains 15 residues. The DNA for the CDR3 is TGCAGTGCTAGACAGGGAAGTGGTATCTCCTATGGCTACACCTTC. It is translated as CSARQGSGISYGYTF.

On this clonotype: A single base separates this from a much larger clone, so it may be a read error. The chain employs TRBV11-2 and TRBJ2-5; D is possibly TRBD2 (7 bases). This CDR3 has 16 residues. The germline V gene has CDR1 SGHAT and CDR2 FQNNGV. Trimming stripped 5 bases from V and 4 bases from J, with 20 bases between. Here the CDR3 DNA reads TGTGCCAGCAGCCAGGGACAAGCGGGATTAGTAGAGACCCAGTACTTC. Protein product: CASSQGQAGLVETQYF.

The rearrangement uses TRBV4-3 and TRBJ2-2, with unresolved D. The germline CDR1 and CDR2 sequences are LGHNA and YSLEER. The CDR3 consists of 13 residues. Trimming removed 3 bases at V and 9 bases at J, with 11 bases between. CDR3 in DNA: TGCGCCAGCAGCCAGGAGTTCGCCCGGGAGCTGTTTTTT. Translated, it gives CASSQEFARELFF.

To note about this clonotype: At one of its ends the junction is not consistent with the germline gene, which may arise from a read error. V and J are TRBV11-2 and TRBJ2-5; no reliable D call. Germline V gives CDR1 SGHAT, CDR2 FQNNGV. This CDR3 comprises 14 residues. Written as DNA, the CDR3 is TGTGCCATCAGCTTAGGGTCCAGTGCAGAGACGCACTACTTC. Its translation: CAISLGSSAETHYF.

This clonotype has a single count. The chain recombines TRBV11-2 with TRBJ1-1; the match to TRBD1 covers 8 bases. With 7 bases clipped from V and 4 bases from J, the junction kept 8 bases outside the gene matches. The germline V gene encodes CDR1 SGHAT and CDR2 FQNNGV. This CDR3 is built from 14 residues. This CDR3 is CASIWTGLSTEAFF. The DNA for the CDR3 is TGTGCCAGCATATGGACAGGGCTGAGCACTGAAGCTTTCTTT.

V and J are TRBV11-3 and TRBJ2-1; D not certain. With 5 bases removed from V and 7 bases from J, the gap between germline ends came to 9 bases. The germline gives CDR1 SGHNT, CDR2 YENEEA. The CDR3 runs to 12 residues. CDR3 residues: CASSTVDNEQFF. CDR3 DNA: TGTGCCAGCAGCACAGTCGATAATGAGCAGTTCTTC.

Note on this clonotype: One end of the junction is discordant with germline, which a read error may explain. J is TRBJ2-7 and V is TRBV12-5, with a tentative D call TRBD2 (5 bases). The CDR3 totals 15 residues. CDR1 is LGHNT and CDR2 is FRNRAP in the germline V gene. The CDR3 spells CASALYHTGSYEQYF. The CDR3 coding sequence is TGTGCTAGTGCTTTGTACCACACGGGAAGCTATGAGCAGTACTTC.

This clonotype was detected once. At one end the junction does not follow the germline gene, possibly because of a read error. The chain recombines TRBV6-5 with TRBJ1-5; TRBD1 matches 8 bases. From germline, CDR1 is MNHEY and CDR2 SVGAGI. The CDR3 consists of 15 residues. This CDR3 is CASSISGQGSQPHHF. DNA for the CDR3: TGTGCCAGCAGTATCAGTGGACAGGGTAGTCAGCCCCATCATTTT.

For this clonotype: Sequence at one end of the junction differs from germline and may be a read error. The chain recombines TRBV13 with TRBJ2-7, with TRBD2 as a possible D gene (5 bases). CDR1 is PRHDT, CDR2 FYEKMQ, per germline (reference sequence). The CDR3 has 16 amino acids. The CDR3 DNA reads TGTACCAGCAGTTTTTACGGAGGTATGAACCCCTACGAGCAGTACTTC. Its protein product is CTSSFYGGMNPYEQYF.

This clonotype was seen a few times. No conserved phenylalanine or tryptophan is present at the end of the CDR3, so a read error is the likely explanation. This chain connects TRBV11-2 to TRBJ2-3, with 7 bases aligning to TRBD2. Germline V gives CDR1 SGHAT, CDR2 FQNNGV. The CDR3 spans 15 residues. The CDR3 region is CASSFFLAVADMQYS. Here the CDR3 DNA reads TGTGCTAGCAGCTTTTTCCTAGCGGTGGCAGATATGCAGTATTCT.

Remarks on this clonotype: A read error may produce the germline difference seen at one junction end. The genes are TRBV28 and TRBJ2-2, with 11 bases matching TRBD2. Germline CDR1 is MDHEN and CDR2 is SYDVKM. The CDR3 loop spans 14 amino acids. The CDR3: CASSSSGGTGELIF. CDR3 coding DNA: TGTGCCAGCAGTTCTAGCGGGGGGACCGGGGAGCTGATTTTT.

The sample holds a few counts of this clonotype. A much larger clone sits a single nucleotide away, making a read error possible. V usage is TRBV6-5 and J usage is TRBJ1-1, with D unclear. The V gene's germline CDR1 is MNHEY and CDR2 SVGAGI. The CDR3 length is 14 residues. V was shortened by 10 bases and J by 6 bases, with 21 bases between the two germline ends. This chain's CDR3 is CATHMGPKTSEAFF. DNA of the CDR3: TGTGCCACCCACATGGGCCCAAAAACCTCTGAAGCTTTCTTT.

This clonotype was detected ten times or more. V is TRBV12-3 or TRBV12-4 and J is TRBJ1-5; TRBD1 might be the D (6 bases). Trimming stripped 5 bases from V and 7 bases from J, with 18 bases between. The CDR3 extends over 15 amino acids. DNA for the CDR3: TGTGCCAGCAGTCCCGGACAGAACCGGGGGCAGCCCCAGCATTTT. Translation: CASSPGQNRGQPQHF.

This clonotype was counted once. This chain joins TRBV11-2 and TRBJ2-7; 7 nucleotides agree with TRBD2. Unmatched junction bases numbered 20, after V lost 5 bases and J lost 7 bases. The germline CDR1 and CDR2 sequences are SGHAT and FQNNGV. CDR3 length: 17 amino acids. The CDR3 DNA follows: TGTGCCAGCAGCCCCCGGACTAGAGGGAGGGCATTGTGGGAGCAGTACTTC. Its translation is CASSPRTRGRALWEQYF.

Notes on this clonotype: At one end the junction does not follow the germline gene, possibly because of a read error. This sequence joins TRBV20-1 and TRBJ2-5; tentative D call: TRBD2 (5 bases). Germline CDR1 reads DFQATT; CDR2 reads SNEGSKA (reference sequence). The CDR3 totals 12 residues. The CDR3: CSARDDWEIQYF. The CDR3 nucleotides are TGCAGTGCTAGAGATGACTGGGAGATCCAGTACTTC.

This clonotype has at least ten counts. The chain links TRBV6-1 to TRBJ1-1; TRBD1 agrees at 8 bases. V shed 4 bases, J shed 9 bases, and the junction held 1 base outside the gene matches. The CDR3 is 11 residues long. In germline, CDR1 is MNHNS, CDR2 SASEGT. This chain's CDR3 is CASSGDRKAFF. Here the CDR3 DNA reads TGTGCCAGCAGTGGGGACAGGAAAGCTTTCTTT.

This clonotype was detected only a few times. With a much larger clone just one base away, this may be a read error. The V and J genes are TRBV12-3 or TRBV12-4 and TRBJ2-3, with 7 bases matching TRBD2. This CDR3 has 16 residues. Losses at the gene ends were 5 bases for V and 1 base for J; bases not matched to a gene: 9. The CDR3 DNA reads TGTGCCAGCAGTCCCCTAGCGGAGGGTCGCACAGATACGCAGTATTTT. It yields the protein CASSPLAEGRTDTQYF.

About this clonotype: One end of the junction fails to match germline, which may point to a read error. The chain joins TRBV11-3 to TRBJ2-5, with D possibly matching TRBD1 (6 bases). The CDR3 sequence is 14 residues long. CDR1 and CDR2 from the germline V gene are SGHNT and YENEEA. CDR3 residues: CASILVQGEETQYF. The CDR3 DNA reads TGTGCCAGCATCTTAGTACAGGGCGAAGAGACCCAGTACTTC.

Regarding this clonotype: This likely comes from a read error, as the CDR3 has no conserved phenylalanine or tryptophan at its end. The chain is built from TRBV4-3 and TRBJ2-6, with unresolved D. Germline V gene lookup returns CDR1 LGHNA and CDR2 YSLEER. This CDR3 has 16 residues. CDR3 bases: TGCGCCAGCATCCAAGATGCGGTGTCTGGGGCCAACGTCCTGACTATC. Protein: CASIQDAVSGANVLTI.

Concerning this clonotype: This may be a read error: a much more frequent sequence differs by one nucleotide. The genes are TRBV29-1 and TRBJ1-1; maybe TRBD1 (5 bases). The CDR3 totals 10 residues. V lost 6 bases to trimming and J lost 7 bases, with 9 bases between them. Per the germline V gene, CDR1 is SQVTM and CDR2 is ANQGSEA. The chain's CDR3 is CSVTGDEAFF. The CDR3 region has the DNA TGCAGCGTCACGGGGGATGAAGCTTTCTTT.

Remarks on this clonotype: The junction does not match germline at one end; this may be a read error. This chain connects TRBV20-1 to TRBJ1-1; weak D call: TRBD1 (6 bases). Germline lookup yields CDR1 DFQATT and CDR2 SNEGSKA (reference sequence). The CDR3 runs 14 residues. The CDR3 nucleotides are TGCAGTGCTAGAGGCGGGGGGGCACTCACTGAAGCTCTCTTT. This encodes CSARGGGALTEALF.

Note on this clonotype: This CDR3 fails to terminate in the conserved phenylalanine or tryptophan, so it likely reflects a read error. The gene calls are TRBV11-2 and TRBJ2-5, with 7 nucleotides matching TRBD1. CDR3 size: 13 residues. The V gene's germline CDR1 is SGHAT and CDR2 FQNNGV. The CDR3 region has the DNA TGTGTCAGCAGTTCTACAGGGGAAGAGGCCCAGTACTCC. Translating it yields CVSSSTGEEAQYS.

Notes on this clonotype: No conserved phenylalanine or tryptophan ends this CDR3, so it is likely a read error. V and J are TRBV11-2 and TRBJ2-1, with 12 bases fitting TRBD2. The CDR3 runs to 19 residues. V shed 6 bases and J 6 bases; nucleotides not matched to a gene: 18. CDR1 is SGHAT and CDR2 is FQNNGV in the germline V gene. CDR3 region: CASSSPRLAGESRLNEQFS. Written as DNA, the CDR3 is TGTGCCAGCAGTTCTCCACGACTAGCGGGAGAGTCGCGTCTCAATGAGCAGTTCTCC.

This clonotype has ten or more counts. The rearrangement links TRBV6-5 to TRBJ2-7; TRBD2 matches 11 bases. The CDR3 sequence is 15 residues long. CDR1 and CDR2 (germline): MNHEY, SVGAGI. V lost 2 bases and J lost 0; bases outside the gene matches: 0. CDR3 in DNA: TGTGCCAGCAGTTACACTAGCGGGAGCTCCTACGAGCAGTACTTC. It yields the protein CASSYTSGSSYEQYF.